These 30 T cell receptor beta chains came from one sample sequenced in a study of T cell repertoires in aging, cancer and after chemotherapy. TCR beta rearrangements were amplified from peripheral blood genomic DNA. Rearranged V-D-J TRB sequences were amplified with a mixed TRB-A/B primer pool. TCRdb re-called the multiplex PCR reads through MiXCR, storing one row per CDR3 protein. The profile shows more than 9,000 distinct CDR3 sequences, 25% to 35% of them singletons. Source material: blood. These receptors were collected from a human donor in good health.

This clonotype was seen a few times. The chain couples TRBV6-5 to TRBJ1-2; 9 nucleotides agree with TRBD1. This CDR3 is built from 14 residues. Germline CDR1 is MNHEY and CDR2 is SVGAGI. After removal of 5 bases from V and 6 bases from J, the junction contained 7 bases not matched to a gene. The CDR3 DNA is TGTGCCAGCAGTCGGACAGGGGTTGGGGATGGCTACACCTTC. Amino acid sequence: CASSRTGVGDGYTF.

The count of this clonotype is one. As DNA, the CDR3 is TGTGCCAGCAGCTTAAGGGTCGCCCCGAGCAGTGCCACCGGGGAGCTGTTTTTT. Its protein is CASSLRVAPSSATGELFF. The rearrangement joins TRBV5-6 to TRBJ2-2; D not resolved. This CDR3 has 18 residues. V lost 2 bases to trimming and J lost 4 bases, with 21 bases between them. The germline gives CDR1 SGHDT, CDR2 YYEEEE.

In this sample, this clonotype is medium-sized (0.01 to 0.1%). The J gene is TRBJ2-2, the V gene TRBV18, with TRBD1 matching 8 bases. The J segment lost 1 base and the V segment lost 4 bases, leaving 5 bases of the junction unmatched. This CDR3 region has 16 residues. The germline V gene encodes CDR1 KGHSH and CDR2 LQKENI. The chain's CDR3 is CASSLAGTGNTGELFF. CDR3 nucleotides: TGTGCCAGCTCACTAGCCGGGACAGGGAACACCGGGGAGCTGTTTTTT.

This clonotype turned up a few times. The CDR3 sequence is CASSYGGSGAVQETQYF. The CDR3 region has the DNA TGTGCCAGCAGTTACGGCGGCAGTGGGGCGGTACAAGAGACCCAGTACTTC. The V call is TRBV6-2 or TRBV6-3, the J call TRBJ2-5; TRBD1 is a possible D gene (5 bases). CDR3 length: 17 residues. Trimming pared 2 bases from V and 2 bases from J, leaving 18 bases between. The germline V gene has CDR1 MNHEY and CDR2 SVGEGT.

This clonotype occurred once. This rearrangement joins TRBV5-1 to TRBJ1-3, with D uncertain. The CDR3 totals 15 residues. Germline lookup yields CDR1 SGHRS and CDR2 YFSETQ. The ends were cut back, 0 bases at V and 0 bases at J, with 7 bases in the middle. The CDR3: CASSLGAISGNTIYF. The CDR3 DNA reads as TGCGCCAGCAGCTTGGGCGCCATCTCTGGAAACACCATATATTTT. Complete variable domain (other parts from reference TRBV5-1 and TRBJ1-3): KAGVTQTPRYLIKTRGQQVTLSCSPISGHRSVSWYQQTPGQGLQFLFEYFSETQRNKGNFPGRFSGRQFSNSRSEMNVSTLELGDSALYLCASSLGAISGNTIYFGEGSWLTVV.

Sample share makes this clonotype medium-sized (0.01 to 0.1%). The chain recombines TRBV6-5 with TRBJ1-6; D is ambiguous. V lost 2 bases and J 0 bases, leaving 8 bases between the germline ends. Germline assignment: CDR1 MNHEY and CDR2 SVGAGI. This CDR3 region has 16 residues. For the CDR3, the DNA is TGTGCCAGCAGTTACCTCCGAGTCTCCTATAATTCACCCCTCCACTTT. The encoded protein is CASSYLRVSYNSPLHF.

This clonotype was recorded a few times. J is TRBJ2-1 and V is TRBV18, with 11 bases matching TRBD2. Germline assignment: CDR1 KGHSH and CDR2 LQKENI. Losses at the gene ends were 3 bases for V and 9 bases for J; bases not matched to a gene: 10. The CDR3 is made up of 16 amino acids. DNA for the CDR3: TGTGCCAGCTCACCTCCCCTACTAGCGGGAGTTCGTGAGCAGTTCTTC. Residues: CASSPPLLAGVREQFF. Variable domain in full (rest from reference TRBV18 and TRBJ2-1): NAGVMQNPRHLVRRRGQEARLRCSPMKGHSHVYWYRQLPEEGLKFMVYLQKENIIDESGMPKERFSAEFPKEGPSILRIQQVVRGDSAAYFCASSPPLLAGVREQFFGPGTRLTVL.

The table lists this clonotype with a few counts. V and J are TRBV20-1 and TRBJ1-6, with 9 bases matching TRBD1. The trim removed 5 bases at V and 7 bases at J, leaving 3 bases unmatched. Per the germline V gene, CDR1 is DFQATT and CDR2 is SNEGSKA (reference sequence). The CDR3 runs to 13 residues. The CDR3 protein is CSAADRGNSPLHF. The CDR3, as DNA: TGCAGTGCTGCCGACAGGGGGAATTCACCCCTCCACTTT.

This chain uses TRBV11-3 with TRBJ2-1, with D tentatively TRBD1 (5 bases). V was cut by 3 bases and J by 8 bases, with 17 bases left in between. The germline V gene has CDR1 SGHNT and CDR2 YENEEA. The CDR3 spans 15 residues. CDR3 residues: CASSFSGTWGHEQFF. CDR3 sequence (DNA): TGTGCCAGCAGCTTCTCTGGAACTTGGGGCCATGAGCAGTTCTTC.

This clonotype was seen only a few times. The chain joins TRBV5-1 to TRBJ2-7; the match to TRBD1 covers 12 bases. V shed 4 bases, J shed 6 bases, and the junction held 2 bases outside the gene matches. Germline V lookup: CDR1 SGHRS, CDR2 YFSETQ. CDR3 length: 13 amino acids. CDR3 residues: CASSKGQGAEQYF. CDR3 sequence (DNA): TGCGCCAGCAGCAAGGGACAGGGGGCCGAGCAGTACTTC. The full variable domain, completed using reference TRBV5-1 and TRBJ2-7, is KAGVTQTPRYLIKTRGQQVTLSCSPISGHRSVSWYQQTPGQGLQFLFEYFSETQRNKGNFPGRFSGRQFSNSRSEMNVSTLELGDSALYLCASSKGQGAEQYFGPGTRLTVT.

The CDR3 DNA sequence: TGCGCCAGCAGCCCCGCTACCGGGGGAGGAGAAGAGACCCAGTACTTC. Its translation: CASSPATGGGEETQYF. The chain carries TRBV4-3 and TRBJ2-5; maybe TRBD2 (6 bases). Germline CDR1 and CDR2: LGHNA and YSLEER. Deletions cut 4 bases from V and 3 bases from J, with 18 bases between. The CDR3 is 16 amino acids.

This clonotype was counted a few times. The chain joins TRBV12-3 or TRBV12-4 to TRBJ1-6, with TRBD1 identical over 8 bases. The CDR3 is made up of 14 amino acids. J lost 5 bases, V lost 4 bases, and 1 base had no gene match. The CDR3 region has the DNA TGTGCCAGCAGTTACAGGGGGAATAATTCACCCCTCCACTTT. It is translated as CASSYRGNNSPLHF.

As concerns this clonotype: This may be a read error, as it is one base from a much larger clone. This sequence joins TRBV5-6 and TRBJ2-1; D is possibly TRBD2 (7 bases). Germline loops: CDR1 SGHDT, CDR2 YYEEEE. The CDR3 loop spans 15 amino acids. V lost 5 bases to trimming and J lost 3 bases, with 15 bases between them. CDR3 in DNA: TGTGCCAGCAGACACAGCGGGACACTCTACAATGAGCAGTTCTTC. Its protein product is CASRHSGTLYNEQFF.

V is TRBV6-2 or TRBV6-3 and J is TRBJ1-1; no clear D. This CDR3 is 12 amino acids long. The ends were cut back, 9 bases at V and 3 bases at J, with 11 bases in the middle. Germline lookup yields CDR1 MNHEY and CDR2 SVGEGT. The CDR3 is CASNSGDTEAFF. The CDR3 region has the DNA TGTGCCAGTAACAGCGGGGACACTGAAGCTTTCTTT.

This clonotype has just a few counts. J is TRBJ1-2 and V is TRBV10-3, with a possible D match to TRBD1 (5 bases). From germline, CDR1 is ENHRY and CDR2 SYGVKD. Between the trimmed V and J ends, which lost 3 bases and 3 bases, there was a span of 14 bases. There are 15 residues in the CDR3. Written as DNA, the CDR3 is TGTGCCATCAGTGATCCGGGACGTAGGGACTATGGCTACACCTTC. Translating gives CAISDPGRRDYGYTF.

This clonotype has more than one count but fewer than ten. The J gene is TRBJ2-7, the V gene TRBV19, with TRBD1 identical over 7 bases. The V and J ends lost 3 bases and 2 bases, in that order; junction bases with no gene match: 4. The CDR3 consists of 14 residues. CDR1 LNHDA and CDR2 SQIVND come from the germline V gene (reference sequence). CDR3: CASSIRQGPYEQYF. The CDR3 DNA follows: TGTGCCAGTAGTATCAGACAGGGCCCCTACGAGCAGTACTTC.

V usage is TRBV24-1 and J usage is TRBJ2-7; D unresolved. This CDR3 region has 13 residues. V lost 2 bases and J 4 bases, leaving 8 bases between the germline ends. CDR1 and CDR2 from the germline V gene are KGHDR and SFDVKD. This CDR3 reads CATSDSRKYEQYF. CDR3 DNA sequence: TGTGCCACCAGTGATTCCCGTAAGTACGAGCAGTACTTC.

This clonotype was counted only a few times. The chain is built from TRBV10-3 and TRBJ1-4; possible D gene TRBD1, 5 bases. V was pared by 5 bases and J by 5 bases, with 12 bases between. Germline CDR1 is ENHRY and CDR2 is SYGVKD. The CDR3 is 14 amino acids. The CDR3 bases are TGTGCCATCAGTTCAATTGGGGGGAATGAAAAACTGTTTTTT. Translated: CAISSIGGNEKLFF.

This chain connects TRBV5-4 to TRBJ2-1; 10 bases map to TRBD1. The V gene's germline CDR1 is SGHNT and CDR2 YYREEE (reference sequence). This CDR3 is 15 amino acids long. The J segment lost 5 bases and the V segment lost 3 bases, leaving 5 bases of the junction unmatched. This CDR3 reads CASSYAGTGDNEQFF. CDR3 coding DNA: TGTGCCAGCAGCTACGCCGGGACAGGGGACAATGAGCAGTTCTTC. The full variable domain, completed using reference TRBV5-4 and TRBJ2-1, is ETGVTQSPTHLIKTRGQQVTLRCSSQSGHNTVSWYQQALGQGPQFIFQYYREEENGRGNFPPRFSGLQFPNYSSELNVNALELDDSALYLCASSYAGTGDNEQFFGPGTRLTVL.

This clonotype was detected only a few times. The V and J genes are TRBV19 and TRBJ2-1; 8 bases line up with TRBD1. Per the germline V gene, CDR1 is LNHDA and CDR2 is SQIVND (reference sequence). The CDR3 is 16 amino acids. Trimming removed 1 base from V and 2 bases from J; junction bases left unmatched: 4. The CDR3: CASSIAQGAPYNEQFF. CDR3 DNA sequence: TGTGCCAGTAGTATAGCGCAGGGGGCGCCCTACAATGAGCAGTTCTTC.

The chain links TRBV19 to TRBJ1-1; 7 bases fit TRBD1. Germline CDR1 reads LNHDA; CDR2 reads SQIVND (reference sequence). The CDR3 has 15 amino acids. The V and J ends lost 3 bases and 6 bases, in that order; junction bases with no gene match: 10. In nucleotides, the CDR3 is TGTGCCAGTAGTATCCCCCAGGGGGTCCGGGCTGAAGCTTTCTTT. It specifies CASSIPQGVRAEAFF. Filled out from reference TRBV19 and TRBJ1-1, the complete variable domain reads DGGITQSPKYLFRKEGQNVTLSCEQNLNHDAMYWYRQDPGQGLRLIYYSQIVNDFQKGDIAEGYSVSREKKESFPLTVTSAQKNPTAFYLCASSIPQGVRAEAFFGQGTRLTVV.

V usage is TRBV5-6 and J usage is TRBJ1-1; 9 nucleotides align to TRBD1. V trimming: 3 bases; J trimming: 10 bases; junction bases outside the gene matches: 7. The CDR3 consists of 13 residues. CDR1 is SGHDT, CDR2 YYEEEE, per germline. The CDR3 region has the DNA TGTGCCAGCAGCTGGACCGGGACAGGGACAGCTTTCTTT. Translating it yields CASSWTGTGTAFF.

This sequence joins TRBV5-6 and TRBJ1-1, with D possibly being TRBD1 (6 bases). Trimming took 4 bases from V and 4 from J, leaving 11 bases between them. The CDR3 runs 13 residues. Germline V lookup: CDR1 SGHDT, CDR2 YYEEEE. Written as DNA, the CDR3 is TGTGCCAGCAGCCGGGGGGGGCTCACTGAAGCTTTCTTT. Translation: CASSRGGLTEAFF.

Only a few counts were recorded for this clonotype. The V gene is TRBV5-4, the J gene TRBJ1-2; D not certain. CDR3 length: 15 amino acids. V was clipped by 0 bases and J by 0 bases, with 9 bases between them. The germline CDR1 and CDR2 sequences are SGHNT and YYREEE (reference sequence). The CDR3 sequence is CASSLAETANYGYTF. The DNA of the CDR3 is TGTGCCAGCAGCTTGGCCGAGACTGCTAACTATGGCTACACCTTC.

The chain links TRBV30 to TRBJ1-2; 7 bases map to TRBD1. Trimming took 3 bases from V and 4 from J; bases not matched to a gene: 2. Per the germline V gene, CDR1 is GTSNPN and CDR2 is SVGIG (reference sequence). The CDR3 has 12 amino acids. In DNA, the CDR3 is TGTGCCTGGAGCAGGGACAGCTATGGCTACACCTTC. Translation: CAWSRDSYGYTF.

The chain is built from TRBV28 and TRBJ1-1; D not certain. This CDR3 contains 13 residues. The germline CDR1 and CDR2 sequences are MDHEN and SYDVKM. Trimming cost V 5 bases and J 1 base, with 8 bases left between them. The CDR3 DNA reads TGTGCCAGCAGTCCCCGGAGGAACACTGAAGCTTTCTTT. Residues: CASSPRRNTEAFF.

The genes are TRBV6-9 and TRBJ1-1; unclear D gene. This CDR3 has 14 residues. The germline V and J ends were trimmed by 5 bases and 6 bases, with 16 bases remaining between them. Germline V gene sequence: CDR1 MNHGY, CDR2 SVAAGI. The CDR3 region has the DNA TGTGCCAGCAGTGAAGCTGGGGTTTCCGCTGAAGCTTTCTTT. This gives the protein CASSEAGVSAEAFF.

J is TRBJ1-4 and V is TRBV15; 8 bases are a match to TRBD1. V shed 1 base, J shed 8 bases, and the junction held 0 bases outside the gene matches. Germline V gene lookup returns CDR1 LNHNV and CDR2 YYDKDF (reference sequence). CDR3 length: 13 amino acids. DNA for the CDR3: TGTGCCACCAGCAGAGGACAGGGGGAAAAACTGTTTTTT. Translating gives CATSRGQGEKLFF.

The chain has TRBV24-1 and TRBJ1-2; D gene uncertain. Looked up from germline, CDR1 is KGHDR and CDR2 is SFDVKD. The germline V and J ends were trimmed by 2 bases and 5 bases, with 5 bases remaining between them. The CDR3 is 12 amino acids. This CDR3 is CATSDSGYGYTF. Written as DNA, the CDR3 is TGTGCCACCAGTGATTCCGGGTATGGCTACACCTTC.

V is TRBV7-2 and J is TRBJ1-1; 7 nucleotides align to TRBD1. Trimming removed 1 base from V and 3 bases from J; junction bases left unmatched: 2. Germline V gives CDR1 SGHTA, CDR2 FQGNSA. The CDR3 sequence is 14 residues long. This chain's CDR3 is CASSLETGYTEAFF. The CDR3 DNA follows: TGTGCCAGCAGCTTAGAGACAGGGTACACTGAAGCTTTCTTT.